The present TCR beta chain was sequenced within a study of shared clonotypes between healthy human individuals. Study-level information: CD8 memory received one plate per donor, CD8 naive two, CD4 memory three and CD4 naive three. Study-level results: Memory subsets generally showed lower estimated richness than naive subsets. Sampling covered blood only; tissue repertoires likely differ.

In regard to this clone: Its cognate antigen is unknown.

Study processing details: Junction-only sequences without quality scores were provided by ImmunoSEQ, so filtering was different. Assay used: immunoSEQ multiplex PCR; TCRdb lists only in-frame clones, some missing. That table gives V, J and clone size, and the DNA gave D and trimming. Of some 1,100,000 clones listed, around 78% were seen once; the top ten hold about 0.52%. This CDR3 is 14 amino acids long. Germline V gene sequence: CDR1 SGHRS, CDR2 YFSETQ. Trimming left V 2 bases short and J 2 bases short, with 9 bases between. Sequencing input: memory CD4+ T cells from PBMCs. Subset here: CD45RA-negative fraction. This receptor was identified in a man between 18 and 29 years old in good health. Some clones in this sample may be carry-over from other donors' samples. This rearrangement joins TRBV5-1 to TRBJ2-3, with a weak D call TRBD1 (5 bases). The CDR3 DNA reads TGCGCCAGCAGCTTTAGTGGGGCCACAGATACGCAGTATTTT. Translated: CASSFSGATDTQYF. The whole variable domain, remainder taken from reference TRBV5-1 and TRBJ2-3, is KAGVTQTPRYLIKTRGQQVTLSCSPISGHRSVSWYQQTPGQGLQFLFEYFSETQRNKGNFPGRFSGRQFSNSRSEMNVSTLELGDSALYLCASSFSGATDTQYFGPGTRLTVL.